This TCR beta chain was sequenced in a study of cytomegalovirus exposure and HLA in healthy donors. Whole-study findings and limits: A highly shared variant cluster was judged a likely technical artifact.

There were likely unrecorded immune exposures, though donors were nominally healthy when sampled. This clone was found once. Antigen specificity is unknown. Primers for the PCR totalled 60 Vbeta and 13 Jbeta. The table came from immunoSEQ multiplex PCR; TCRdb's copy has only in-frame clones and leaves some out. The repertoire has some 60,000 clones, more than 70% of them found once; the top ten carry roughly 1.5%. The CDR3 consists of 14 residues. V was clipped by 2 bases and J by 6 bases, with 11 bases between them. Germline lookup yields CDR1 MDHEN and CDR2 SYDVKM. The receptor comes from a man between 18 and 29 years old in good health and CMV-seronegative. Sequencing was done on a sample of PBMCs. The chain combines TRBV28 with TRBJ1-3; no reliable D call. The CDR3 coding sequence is TGTGCCAGCAGTTTACCGGGAGGCCTAAACACCATATATTTT. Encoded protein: CASSLPGGLNTIYF.